This TCR beta chain appears in the sequencing data of a study of blood T cell repertoires in COVID-19. Libraries were prepared by immunoSEQ multiplex PCR; TCRdb keeps only in-frame clonotypes and omits some of them. The repertoire holds 300,000 to 400,000 clones, with 75% to 90% as singletons. The Seattle site enrolled patients during active infection and followed them longitudinally. Deletions cut 0 bases from V and 5 bases from J, with 14 bases between. Per the germline V gene, CDR1 is SGDLS and CDR2 is YYNGEE. The CDR3 covers 16 residues. The sequenced material came from peripheral blood. The rearrangement joins TRBV9 to TRBJ1-4, with D tentatively TRBD1 (6 bases). The origin of this receptor is a woman under 40 with COVID-19, enrolled during active disease. This CDR3 is CASSVGRGQGNEKLFF. Written as DNA, the CDR3 is TGTGCCAGCAGCGTAGGTCGCGGGCAGGGGAATGAAAAACTGTTTTTT.